This T cell receptor beta chain stems from a study of cytomegalovirus exposure and HLA in healthy donors. Whole-study findings and limits: Donors were assumed by presence/absence analyses to have roughly uniform sequencing depth. By HLA locus, TCR association rates varied in a later analysis, with DRB1 showing the most and HLA-C the fewest.

Remarks on this clone: Its antigen remains unknown.

Germline V gene sequence: CDR1 SQVTM, CDR2 ANQGSEA. V was shortened by 6 bases and J by 4 bases, with 6 bases between the two germline ends. CDR3 length: 10 residues. This PCR relied on a set of 60 Vbeta primers and 13 Jbeta primers. Libraries were prepared by immunoSEQ multiplex PCR; TCRdb keeps only in-frame clonotypes and omits some of them. The sample records around 130,000 clones, approximately 84% being singletons. The rearrangement uses TRBV29-1 and TRBJ1-1, with D hard to call. This receptor was taken from a boy aged 2 to 9 in good health and CMV-seronegative. Sequencing input: PBMCs. The CDR3 region is CSVLLTEAFF. As DNA, the CDR3 is TGCAGCGTCTTACTCACTGAAGCTTTCTTT. The entire variable domain, with the rest obtained from reference TRBV29-1 and TRBJ1-1, is as follows: SAVISQKPSRDICQRGTSLTIQCQVDSQVTMMFWYRQQPGQSLTLIATANQGSEATYESGFVIDKFPISRPNLTFSTLTVSNMSPEDSSIYLCSVLLTEAFFGQGTRLTVV.